This record covers a single TCR beta chain. Its antigen remains unidentified. Per-base quality was not reported, and no clone a single base away is much larger than it. The TCR beta CDR3 regions were amplified from the RNA transcripts. A first-round RT-PCR of the TCR CDR3 used the HTBI primer set with the Qiagen OneStep RT-PCR kit. A second multiplex PCR round built the libraries, followed by size selection and purification. The libraries were sequenced on an Illumina HiSeq2000 using paired-end 100 bp reads. Concerning the study's data processing: Raw data were processed with SOAPnuke, discarding reads with adapters, uncalled bases, mean Phred below 15, or no exact constant-primer or identifier match. COPE v1.2.5 was used to merge the high-quality paired reads, and each unique nucleotide sequence was defined as a clonotype. Clonotypes were aligned to IMGT TRBV, TRBD and TRBJ reference segments using MiTCR v1.1. The analysis was restricted to V-J combinations with a frequency above 0.0001, which together covered roughly 99% of the repertoires. A TCS score was defined as the ratio between F50 (clonal expansion) and ExV (chaos), using BLOSUM62-based TCRdist between CDR3 peptides within each V-J. Welch's t-statistics and random forest reduced roughly 540 V-J features to 13, which were used in a naive Bayes classifier (R e1071). TCRdb reworked the public reads: Q25 trimming with fastp, MiXCR clone assembly, productive beta chains retained. Identical CDR3 protein sequences are pooled into one entry, listed with their most common genes and DNA. TCRdb, not the original authors, processed these V and J calls. In this sample the table shows 400,000 to 600,000 distinct CDR3 sequences, around 21% of which occur a single time. Of the sample, more than 25% falls within the top ten clones.

V is clipped by 6 bases and J by 5 bases, and the sequence between their germline boundaries is 14 bases long. The CDR3, cysteine through phenylalanine, is 13 amino acids long. Only the CDR3 DNA stays, 39 bases, in frame from base 1. The data were taken from a study of T cells in Graves' hyperthyroidism and ophthalmopathy (dated by TCRdb to the late 2010s). Notes on the research overall: Peripheral blood samples were taken at the time of initial diagnosis, prior to any treatment. To identify TCR V-J signatures that set the groups apart, the researchers used a discovery cohort of 100 patients, made up of 43 with Graves' ophthalmopathy and 55 to 65 with stable Graves' hyperthyroidism. Prospective prediction of ophthalmopathy was tested in an independent validation cohort consisting of about 19 hyperthyroidism patients and 15 or so patients who later progressed to ophthalmopathy. For training and testing, the 80 to 100 patients in the discovery cohort were randomly divided in a 7:3 ratio. In addition, the study compared T-cell repertoires in thyroid tissue and in blood from 6 or 7 Graves' hyperthyroidism patients. After blood sampling, hyperthyroidism patients were treated with methimazole at a starting dose of 30 mg daily, and ophthalmopathy patients were treated with high-dose intravenous methylprednisolone. The paper reports TCR Vbeta CDR3 sequencing of over 130 peripheral blood samples: over 40 ophthalmopathy, roughly 80 hyperthyroidism and roughly 17 progressor patients.

The paper as a whole reports these results and caveats: Most expanded thyroid clonotypes (frequency above 0.001) were also detected in blood, a finding suggesting that blood repertoires may reflect thyroid immune responses. In validation, the model predicted progression to ophthalmopathy a median of 6.5 months before onset, with about 67% sensitivity and more than 72% specificity. Sample size was not statistically predetermined, and blinding of investigators to group allocation was not performed. A model built on a 13 V-J signature distinguished ophthalmopathy from stable hyperthyroidism, reaching about 88% sensitivity and 81.08% specificity in cross-validation and 80%/75% in testing.

Stable Graves' hyperthyroidism was defined as no progression to ophthalmopathy during 18 months of follow-up. Hyperthyroidism patients were newly diagnosed, with disease duration under 2 months, and aged 18 to 65 years. Any patient with an uncontrolled infection, another autoimmune disease, pregnancy or lactation was excluded. Diagnoses were based on clinical symptoms, serum thyroxine and TRAb, thyroid ultrasound and orbital computed tomography. PBMCs were isolated from 7.5 to 10 ml of fresh peripheral blood by Ficoll-Paque density gradient centrifugation. Total RNA was extracted with Trizol reagent, and quality was checked on an Agilent 2100 Bioanalyzer.

The V gene is TRBV12-3 or TRBV12-4 and the J gene is TRBJ2-7; the D gene cannot be resolved reliably. This clonotype originated in a young man with Graves' hyperthyroidism. Sequencing input: blood. The CDR3 reads as follows: CASSDNVANEQYF. The bases are TGTGCCAGCAGCGATAACGTGGCAAACGAGCAGTACTTC.